This T cell receptor (beta chain) was retrieved from a study of T cells in Graves' hyperthyroidism and ophthalmopathy. Overall study context: Peripheral blood was obtained at initial diagnosis, preceding any treatment.

When hyperthyroidism was first diagnosed, the blood sample was taken, preceding any ophthalmopathy symptoms. This clonotype was counted ten times or more. The CDR3 has 19 residues. V dropped 2 bases and J dropped 4; count of bases not matched to a gene: 19. Looked up from germline, CDR1 is MDHEN and CDR2 is SYDVKM. RNA transcripts served as the template for amplifying TCR beta CDR3 regions. A set of HTBI primers served as the primers for a first-round RT-PCR of the TCR CDR3. Via MiXCR, TCRdb re-called the multiplex PCR reads, giving one row per CDR3 protein. The sample has around 290,000 distinct CDR3 sequences, about an eighth seen once.

Sequencing input: blood. The TCR originated in a young woman with Graves' hyperthyroidism that later progressed to Graves' ophthalmopathy. J is TRBJ1-2 and V is TRBV28; 7 bases map to TRBD1. In DNA, the CDR3 is TGTGCCAGCAGTTTAAGTACCCCATACAGGGGAGGTAACGGCTATGGCTACACCTTC. Protein: CASSLSTPYRGGNGYGYTF.